This TCR beta chain was documented in a study of cytomegalovirus exposure and HLA in healthy donors. Study-wide findings and caveats: In vitro assays verified that three CMV-associated chains recognized CMV antigens specifically. It has been reported that TCR beta sequences accurately predicted the HLA-A and HLA-B alleles of most subjects.

With regard to this clone: The antigen is not known.

Researchers ran the PCR with 60 Vbeta and 13 Jbeta primers. Generated by immunoSEQ multiplex PCR, the TCRdb table keeps only in-frame clones and is missing some. This sample carries fewer than 250,000 clones, about 82% of them seen once, and the ten largest clones take around 3%. Trimming removed 7 bases from V and 4 bases from J, with 20 bases in between. The CDR3 totals 15 residues. Germline V lookup: CDR1 SGHDT, CDR2 YYEEEE. This chain connects TRBV5-6 to TRBJ2-5; maybe TRBD2 (6 bases). The clonotype comes from a man aged 30 to 39 in good health and CMV-seronegative. The sequenced sample was PBMCs. CDR3: CASSGMGLGGETQYF. In DNA, the CDR3 is TGTGCCAGCTCCGGAATGGGACTGGGGGGAGAGACCCAGTACTTC.